This paragraph reports one T cell receptor beta chain. Its antigen is still unknown. Per-base quality was not reported, and no clone a single base away is much larger than it. Following the manufacturer's recommendations, the immunoSEQ kit was used to generate TCR beta libraries from genomic DNA. To prepare the libraries, a first multiplex PCR with proprietary primers was run, followed by a second PCR that added unique barcodes, and a bead cleanup was done after each round. Each sample batch included a kit-provided positive control reaction and a negative control reaction. The final libraries underwent checking on an Agilent 4200 TapeStation D1000 ScreenTape, volumetric pooling, and quantification by qPCR. Sequencing ran on an Illumina NextSeq500 with a MidOutput 150-cycle cartridge, using 156 Read1 and 15 Index1 cycles with kit custom primers. The pooled library was loaded at roughly 0.9 pM with about 21% PhiX control spiked in. On the study's bioinformatics: Vendor-processed data were analyzed in R, with a clonotype defined as all T cells sharing the same CDR3 nucleotide sequence. In the clone abundance analyses, frequencies in each sample were normalized to that sample's 10,000 most abundant clones. Public T cell clones, which averaged fewer than five per sample, were removed prior to analysis. Tumor-enriched and baseline blood-enriched clonotypes were defined by at least a 32-fold difference in abundance between compartments. A beta-binomial differential abundance model was applied to find clonotypes that expanded or contracted between blood time points. Similarity between tumor and blood repertoires was quantified using the Baroni-Urbani and Buser coefficient, and groups were compared with two-tailed Wilcoxon tests in R. TCRdb re-hosts the immuneACCESS table, in-frame sequences only. Its copies lack some clones; in the studies checked, an unresolved V gene accounts for under half of them, and the cause for the rest is not known. V and J calls and clone size come straight from that table; D and trimming were deduced from the DNA. The sample records more than 75,000 clones, about 86% of which are singletons. Of the sample, 22% falls within the top ten clones.

The data derive from a study of radiation and T cells in renal cell carcinoma (TCRdb year 2020). With regard to the full study: The samples were obtained from a clinical trial, where primary renal cell carcinomas were treated with 15 Gy stereotactic body radiation therapy and then removed by nephrectomy 4 weeks afterward. TCR beta sequencing covered approximately 51 samples in total, comprising roughly 25 tumors and approximately 27 peripheral blood samples. In the 53 samples combined, around 3.7 million unique CDR3 nucleotide sequences were found, encoding approximately 2,800,000 unique CDR3 amino acid sequences.

Study-wide conclusions, independent of this receptor: Effects of radiation dose or scheduling on the TCR repertoire could not be addressed with the single-armed trial design. Top tumor clonotypes rose in blood from baseline to 2 weeks post-radiation, then contracted by 4 weeks, suggesting transient expansion of tumor-resident clones. No pretreatment tumor biopsies were available, so the baseline intratumoral presence of clonotypes could not be determined. Tracking of blood repertoire dynamics stopped at about 4 weeks after treatment, with no follow-up past that point.

This specimen's time point label, interpreted: blood 2 weeks post-SBRT. The meaning of the sample's treatment or condition label: 15 Gy SBRT to primary tumor, nephrectomy 4 weeks later. To track tumor-enriched clonotypes, serial peripheral blood was sampled from radiation-treated patients at baseline and at 2 weeks and 4 weeks after SBRT. Every patient's renal cell carcinoma showed clear cell pathology. Genomic DNA for TCR sequencing was prepared using the QIAamp DNA Blood Mini Kit (Qiagen). The analyses included only samples that passed all quality control checks. The cysteine opens and the phenylalanine closes a CDR3 of 14 amino acids. Only CDR3 DNA remains: 42 bases, in frame from the first base. CDR1 ENHRY and CDR2 SYGVKD were looked up in the germline V gene. Trimming at the junction amounts to 7 bases on V and 0 bases on J, and the germline ends lie 10 bases apart.

This sample comprised blood, obtained from a patient whose treatment included radiotherapy and nephrectomy. This clonotype originated in a woman aged 45-65 years with renal cell carcinoma. The rearranged segments are TRBV10-3 and TRBJ2-1, with the D gene uncertain. In nucleotide form, the sequence is TGTGCCATCATCGCAGATAGCTCCTACAATGAGCAGTTCTTC. It translates as CAIIADSSYNEQFF.